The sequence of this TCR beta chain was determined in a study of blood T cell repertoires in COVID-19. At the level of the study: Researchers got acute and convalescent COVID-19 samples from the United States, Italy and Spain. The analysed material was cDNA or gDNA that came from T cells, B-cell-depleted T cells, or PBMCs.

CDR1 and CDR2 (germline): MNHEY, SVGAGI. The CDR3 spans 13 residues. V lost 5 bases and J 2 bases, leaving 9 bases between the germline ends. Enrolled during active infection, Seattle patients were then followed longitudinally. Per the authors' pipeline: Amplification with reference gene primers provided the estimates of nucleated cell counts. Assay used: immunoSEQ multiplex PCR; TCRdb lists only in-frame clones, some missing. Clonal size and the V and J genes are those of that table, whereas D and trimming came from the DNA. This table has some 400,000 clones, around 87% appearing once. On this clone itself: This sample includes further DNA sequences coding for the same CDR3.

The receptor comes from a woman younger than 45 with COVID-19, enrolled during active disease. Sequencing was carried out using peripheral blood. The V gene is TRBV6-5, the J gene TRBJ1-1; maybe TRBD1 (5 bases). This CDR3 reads CASSRGSNTEAFF. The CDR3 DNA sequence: TGTGCCAGCAGTAGGGGTTCAAACACTGAAGCTTTCTTT.